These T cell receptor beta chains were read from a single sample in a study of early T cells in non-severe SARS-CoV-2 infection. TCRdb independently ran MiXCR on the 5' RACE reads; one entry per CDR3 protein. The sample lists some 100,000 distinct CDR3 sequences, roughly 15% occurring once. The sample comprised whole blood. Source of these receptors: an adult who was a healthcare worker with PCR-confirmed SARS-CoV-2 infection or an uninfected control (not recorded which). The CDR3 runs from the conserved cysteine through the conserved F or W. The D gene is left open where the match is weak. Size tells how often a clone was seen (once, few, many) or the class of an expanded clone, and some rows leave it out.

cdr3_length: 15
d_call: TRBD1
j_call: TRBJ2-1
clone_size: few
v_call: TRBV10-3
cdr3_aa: CAISDDRGGNNEQFF
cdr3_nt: TGTGCCATCAGTGATGACAGGGGCGGGAACAATGAGCAGTTCTTC

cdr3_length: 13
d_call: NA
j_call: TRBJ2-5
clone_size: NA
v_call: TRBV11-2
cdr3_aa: CASSLETQETQYF
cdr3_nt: TGTGCCAGCAGCTTAGAAACACAAGAGACCCAGTACTTC

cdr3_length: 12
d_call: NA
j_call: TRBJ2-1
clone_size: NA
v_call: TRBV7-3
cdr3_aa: CASSFVAGAQFF
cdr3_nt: TGTGCCAGCAGCTTCGTCGCGGGGGCTCAGTTCTTC

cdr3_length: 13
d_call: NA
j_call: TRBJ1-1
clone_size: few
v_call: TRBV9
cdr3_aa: CASSVAGNTEAFF
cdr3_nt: TGTGCCAGCAGCGTAGCAGGGAACACTGAAGCTTTCTTT

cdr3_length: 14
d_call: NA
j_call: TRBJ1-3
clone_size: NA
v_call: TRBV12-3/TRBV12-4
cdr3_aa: CASRSGTSGNTIYF
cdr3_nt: TGTGCCAGCAGGAGCGGGACCTCTGGAAACACCATATATTTT

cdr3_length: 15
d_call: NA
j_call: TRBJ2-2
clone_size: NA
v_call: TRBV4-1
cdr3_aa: CASSPAERDTGELFF
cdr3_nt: TGCGCCAGCAGCCCCGCAGAGCGGGACACCGGGGAGCTGTTTTTT

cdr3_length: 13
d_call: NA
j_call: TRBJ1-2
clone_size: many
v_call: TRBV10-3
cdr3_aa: CAISEDGDYGYTF
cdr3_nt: TGTGCCATCAGTGAGGACGGAGACTATGGCTACACCTTC

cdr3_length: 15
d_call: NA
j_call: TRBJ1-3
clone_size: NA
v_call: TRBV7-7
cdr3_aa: CASSPRDIFGNTIYF
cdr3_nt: TGTGCTAGCAGCCCCAGGGACATCTTTGGAAACACCATATATTTT

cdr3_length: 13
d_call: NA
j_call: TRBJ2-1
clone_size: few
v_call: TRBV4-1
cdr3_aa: CASSQGGAYEQFF
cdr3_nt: TGCGCCAGCAGCCAAGGGGGGGCCTACGAGCAGTTCTTC

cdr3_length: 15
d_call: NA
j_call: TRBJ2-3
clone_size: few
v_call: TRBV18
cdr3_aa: CASSPQGGFTDTQYF
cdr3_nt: TGTGCCAGCTCACCACAGGGCGGATTCACAGATACGCAGTATTTT

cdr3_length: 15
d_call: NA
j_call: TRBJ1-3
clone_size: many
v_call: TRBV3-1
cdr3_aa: CASSLRRGSGNTIYF
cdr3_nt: TGTGCCAGCAGCCTACGTAGGGGTTCTGGAAACACCATATATTTT

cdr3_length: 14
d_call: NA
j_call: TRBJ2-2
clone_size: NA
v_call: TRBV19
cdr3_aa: CATKLTGNTGELFF
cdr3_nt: TGTGCCACCAAGCTGACAGGGAACACCGGGGAGCTGTTTTTT

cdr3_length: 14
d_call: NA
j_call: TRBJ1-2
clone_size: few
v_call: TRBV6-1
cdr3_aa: CASSPTPRDSGYTF
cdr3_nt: TGTGCCAGCAGTCCCACCCCCAGGGATAGTGGCTACACCTTC

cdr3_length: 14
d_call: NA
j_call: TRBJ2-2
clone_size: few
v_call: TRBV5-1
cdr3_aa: CASSLGGVGGELFF
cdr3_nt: TGCGCCAGCAGCTTGGGTGGAGTTGGCGGGGAGCTGTTTTTT

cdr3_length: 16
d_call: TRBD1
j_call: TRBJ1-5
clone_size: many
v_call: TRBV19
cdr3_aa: CASSIPGQGSNQPQHF
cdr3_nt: TGTGCCAGTAGTATTCCGGGACAGGGTAGCAATCAGCCCCAGCATTTT

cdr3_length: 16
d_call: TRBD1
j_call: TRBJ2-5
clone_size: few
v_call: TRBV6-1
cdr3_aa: CASSETTGRSQETQYF
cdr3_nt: TGTGCCAGCAGTGAAACGACAGGGCGGTCCCAAGAGACCCAGTACTTC

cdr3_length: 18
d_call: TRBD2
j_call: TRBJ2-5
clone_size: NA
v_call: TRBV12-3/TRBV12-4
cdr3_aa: CASSLTPGLAGAEETQYF
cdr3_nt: TGTGCCAGCAGTTTAACCCCGGGACTAGCGGGGGCCGAGGAGACCCAGTACTTC

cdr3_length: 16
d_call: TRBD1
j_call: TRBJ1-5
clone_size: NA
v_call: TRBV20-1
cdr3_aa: CSARVGDRAYNQPQHF
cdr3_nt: TGCAGTGCTAGGGTAGGCGACAGGGCCTACAATCAGCCCCAGCATTTT

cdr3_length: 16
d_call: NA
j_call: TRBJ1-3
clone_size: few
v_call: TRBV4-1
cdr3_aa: CASSQSFPLSGNTIYF
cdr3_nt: TGCGCCAGCAGCCAGAGCTTTCCCTTGTCTGGAAACACCATATATTTT

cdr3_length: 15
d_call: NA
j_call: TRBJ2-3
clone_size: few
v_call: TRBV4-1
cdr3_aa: CASSHQRTGTDTQYF
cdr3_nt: TGCGCCAGCAGCCACCAACGGACAGGCACAGATACGCAGTATTTT

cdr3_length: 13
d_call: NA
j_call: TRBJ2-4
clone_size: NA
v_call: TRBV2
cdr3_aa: CASSETIFGIQYF
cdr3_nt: TGTGCCAGCAGTGAAACTATTTTTGGCATTCAGTACTTC

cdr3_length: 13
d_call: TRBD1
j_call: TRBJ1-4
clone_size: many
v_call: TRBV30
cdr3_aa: CAWDRGLNEKLFF
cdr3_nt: TGTGCCTGGGACAGGGGACTCAATGAAAAACTGTTTTTT